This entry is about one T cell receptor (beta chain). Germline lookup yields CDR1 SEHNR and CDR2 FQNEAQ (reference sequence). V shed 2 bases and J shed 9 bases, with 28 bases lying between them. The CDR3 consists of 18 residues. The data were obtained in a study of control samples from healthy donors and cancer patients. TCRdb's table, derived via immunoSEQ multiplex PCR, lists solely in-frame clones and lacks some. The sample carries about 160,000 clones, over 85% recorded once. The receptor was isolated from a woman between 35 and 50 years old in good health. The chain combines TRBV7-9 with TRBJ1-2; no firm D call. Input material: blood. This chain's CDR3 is CASSLSLIGLAPTGSYTF. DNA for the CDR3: TGTGCCAGCAGCTTATCACTGATAGGTTTGGCTCCCACCGGGAGCTACACCTTC. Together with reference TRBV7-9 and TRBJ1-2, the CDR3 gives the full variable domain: DTGVSQNPRHKITKRGQNVTFRCDPISEHNRLYWYRQTLGQGPEFLTYFQNEAQLEKSRLLSDRFSAERPKGSFSTLEIQRTEQGDSAMYLCASSLSLIGLAPTGSYTFGSGTRLTVV.